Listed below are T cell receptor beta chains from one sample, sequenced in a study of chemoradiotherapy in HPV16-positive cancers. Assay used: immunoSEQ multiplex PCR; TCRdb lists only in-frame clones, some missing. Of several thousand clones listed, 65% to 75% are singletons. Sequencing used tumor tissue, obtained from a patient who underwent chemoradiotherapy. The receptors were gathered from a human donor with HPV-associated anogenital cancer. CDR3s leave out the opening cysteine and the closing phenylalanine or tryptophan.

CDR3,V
ASRIKVEETQY,TRBV11-3
ASRWGQPGRDTQY,TRBV5-1
ASSFTTGELF,TRBV5-6
ASSSLTSRSYEQY,TRBV28
ASSQEREPYEQY,TRBV4-1
ATRGSLSSYEQY,TRBV25-1
SVEGQGPGEQF,TRBV29-1
ARNRTGFSNQPQH,TRBV5-3
ASSPPPRELGGIQY,TRBV19
ASGLVRTGGTEAF,TRBV12-5
ASSEPSPVGTIY,TRBV6-1
ASSPSYSRHYEQY,TRBV7-2
ASSPSAGMGYEQY,TRBV7-2
ASSLGPEQY,TRBV13
ASSQSSLAIGEQY,TRBV14
AWSHISVGSYNEQF,TRBV30
ASSSSPGGSAGNTIY,TRBV7-2
ASSLSGRAVNEQF,TRBV7-3
SVEVGANGELF,TRBV29-1
ASSRGQPGDNEQF,TRBV5-1
ASSLGRQNEKLF,TRBV11-2
ASSYEGRWVTQY,TRBV4-1
ASSPIRGPGELF,TRBV18
ASSPRDRVNTEAF,TRBV7-8
ASSLGGTGQYEQY,TRBV28
ASSRTQQGNT,TRBV7-2
ASSYDGDTQTYNEQF,TRBV7-9
ASSPSGPSEKLF,TRBV11-3
ASSSPGQGLTQY,TRBV6-6
ASSLAGTSGQETQY,TRBV5-8
ASSERGGVNEKLF,TRBV6-1
ASSLASTGAEAF,TRBV7-9
ASSEVGAGLGQF,TRBV5-8
ASSLVGGSGVLRVQY,TRBV11-2
ASRADGRGYNEQF,TRBV5-1
ASSPRSGTRWYEQY,TRBV18
ASGREANTGELF,TRBV5-1
ASSRQGNYGYT,TRBV6-5
ASSERTSGAYNEQF,TRBV6-1
ASHRVANEQY,TRBV19
ASSRDGRVNTGELF,TRBV5-1
ASTKGYEQF,TRBV13
SVEVTASGEQY,TRBV29-1
AWSRQGSEQY,TRBV30
ASSLAAAGGYEQY,TRBV7-9
ASSLSPGAGNFGYT,TRBV11-3
ASSVAGGTASSGNTIY,TRBV9
ASSIDRGSNEQY,TRBV19
ASSRSYEQY,TRBV7-9
ASSPDLNQPQH,TRBV9
ASSEGDSSGGIYEQY,TRBV10-1
ASSLGGSFGEQY,TRBV5-5
ASSPQGRGLASYEQY,TRBV4-1
ASSPTARRGETQY,TRBV14
ASSQGRNTDTQY,TRBV11-2
ASSRPGQGSYEQY,TRBV6-6
ASRRFTEAF,TRBV6-5
ASSLDEGLAYEQY,TRBV7-6
ASSPSRQNQPQH,TRBV18
ASSFMAAAGYT,TRBV5-6